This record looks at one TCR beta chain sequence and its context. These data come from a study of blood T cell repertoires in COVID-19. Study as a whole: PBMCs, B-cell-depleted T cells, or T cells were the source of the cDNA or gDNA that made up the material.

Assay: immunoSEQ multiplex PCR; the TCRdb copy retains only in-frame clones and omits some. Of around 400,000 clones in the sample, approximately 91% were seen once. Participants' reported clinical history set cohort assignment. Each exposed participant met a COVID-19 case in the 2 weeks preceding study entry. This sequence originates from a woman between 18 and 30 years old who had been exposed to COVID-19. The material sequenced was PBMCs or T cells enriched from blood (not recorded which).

For the CDR3, the DNA is TGTGCCAGCGGGGGACAGAACACCGGGGAGCTGTTTTTT. This gives the protein CASGGQNTGELFF. The chain has TRBV9 and TRBJ2-2; TRBD1 might be the D (6 bases). Germline V gives CDR1 SGDLS, CDR2 YYNGEE. Trimming shortened V by 7 bases and J by 1 base, and 8 bases separated the two germline ends. This CDR3 comprises 13 residues.